This T cell receptor (beta chain) was sequenced in a study of blood T cell repertoires in COVID-19. Background on the study: PBMCs, B-cell-depleted T cells, or T cells provided the cDNA or gDNA that made up the material.

Original handling: Reference gene primer amplification gave nucleated cell count estimates. Assay: immunoSEQ multiplex PCR; the TCRdb copy retains only in-frame clones and omits some. V and J calls and clone size come straight from that table; D and trimming were deduced from the DNA. The sample lists some 170,000 clones, more than 90% occurring once. V was trimmed by 0 bases and J by 8 bases, leaving 16 bases between them. The CDR3 is 15 amino acids. Germline values: CDR1 SGHVS, CDR2 FQNEAQ. The specimen was peripheral blood. The sequence was obtained from a man between 60 and 75 years old with active or convalescent COVID-19. The gene calls are TRBV7-8 and TRBJ1-1; no firm D call. The CDR3 loop reads CASSLATGGEREAFF. CDR3 in DNA: TGTGCCAGCAGCTTAGCGACTGGCGGGGAGAGGGAAGCTTTCTTT.